A selection of T cell receptor beta chains follows, all from one sample in a study of T cell changes during pregnancy in multiple sclerosis. The table came from immunoSEQ multiplex PCR; TCRdb's copy has only in-frame clones and leaves some out. The table records 78,000 or so clones, 92% of them present only once. The specimen was peripheral blood, collected before pregnancy. The receptors were gathered from a female donor with multiple sclerosis, enrolled in a pregnancy study. Each CDR3 is given with its conserved first and last residue. Fields, in order: V gene, J gene, clone size, D gene, CDR3 protein, CDR3 DNA. A D gene is named only where the DNA matches it firmly. Size values are once, few and many counts, or a class for expanded clones, and some rows have none.

TRBV5-4,TRBJ2-1,-,TRBD2,CASSSRTSGSRFF,TGTGCCAGCAGCAGCCGGACTAGCGGGAGTCGGTTCTTC
TRBV30,TRBJ2-2,-,TRBD2,CAWTGLAIAGELFF,TGTGCCTGGACCGGACTAGCAATCGCCGGGGAGCTGTTTTTT
TRBV7-3,TRBJ1-5,-,-,CASILNLGPQHF,TGTGCCAGCATCCTTAATCTCGGGCCCCAGCATTTT
TRBV29-1,TRBJ2-1,once,TRBD2,CSVETSGRASYNEQFF,TGCAGCGTTGAGACTAGCGGGAGAGCTTCCTACAATGAGCAGTTCTTC
TRBV13,TRBJ1-2,-,TRBD1,CASSLGGQGNGYTF,TGTGCCAGCAGCTTGGGGGGACAGGGGAATGGCTACACCTTC
TRBV28,TRBJ1-2,-,TRBD1,CASSSDRGGYTF,TGTGCCAGCAGTTCGGACAGGGGCGGCTACACCTTC
TRBV30,TRBJ1-5,once,TRBD1,CAWRQTGGNQPQHF,TGTGCCTGGAGGCAGACAGGGGGTAATCAGCCCCAGCATTTT
TRBV28,TRBJ2-7,-,-,CASTPSGDTREQYF,TGTGCCAGCACCCCCTCGGGAGATACTAGGGAGCAGTACTTC
TRBV5-4,TRBJ2-5,-,-,CASSPWPQETQYF,TGTGCCAGCAGCCCTTGGCCCCAAGAGACCCAGTACTTC
TRBV9,TRBJ2-7,-,-,CASSPLGGWTYEQYF,TGTGCCAGCAGCCCCCTAGGCGGGTGGACCTACGAGCAGTACTTC
TRBV4-1,TRBJ1-4,-,TRBD1,CASSPRQGGEKLFF,TGCGCCAGCAGCCCAAGACAGGGAGGAGAAAAACTGTTTTTT
TRBV27,TRBJ1-1,-,-,CASSPPEGGAFF,TGTGCCAGCAGTCCCCCGGAGGGAGGAGCTTTCTTT
TRBV6-1,TRBJ2-1,once,TRBD2,CASSGPGLAGYEQFF,TGTGCCAGCAGTGGCCCCGGACTAGCGGGGTATGAGCAGTTCTTC
TRBV7-2,TRBJ1-1,-,TRBD1,CASHRTGSTEAFF,TGTGCCAGCCACAGGACAGGGAGCACTGAAGCTTTCTTT
TRBV7-2,TRBJ2-1,-,-,CASSLTRGLRYNEQFF,TGTGCCAGCAGCTTAACGCGGGGGCTCCGATACAATGAGCAGTTCTTC
TRBV11-2,TRBJ2-7,-,TRBD2,CASSLVPSGYEQYF,TGTGCCAGCAGCTTAGTACCTAGCGGGTACGAGCAGTACTTC
TRBV15,TRBJ2-3,few,TRBD2,CATSRDVGTRAQYF,TGTGCCACCAGCAGAGATGTGGGGACTAGAGCGCAGTATTTT
TRBV7-8,TRBJ1-1,-,-,CASSRTEINTEAFF,TGTGCCAGCAGCCGGACAGAAATAAACACTGAAGCTTTCTTT
TRBV6-4,TRBJ2-1,-,TRBD2,CASSNGRDYNEQFF,TGTGCCAGCAGTAACGGGAGGGACTACAATGAGCAGTTCTTC
TRBV10-2,TRBJ2-1,-,TRBD2,CASRLPGLGYNEQFF,TGCGCCAGCAGACTACCGGGACTAGGGTACAATGAGCAGTTCTTC
TRBV30,TRBJ2-7,-,TRBD1,CACFHRGSYEQYF,TGTGCCTGCTTTCACAGGGGCTCCTACGAGCAGTACTTC
TRBV6-5,TRBJ2-2,-,-,CASSSGTGELFF,TGTGCCAGCAGTTCAGGCACCGGGGAGCTGTTTTTT
TRBV7-8,TRBJ1-3,-,-,CASSLGTTSSGNTIYF,TGTGCCAGCAGCTTGGGCACGACAAGCTCTGGAAACACCATATATTTT
TRBV10-3,TRBJ2-7,-,-,CAISEGAEQYF,TGTGCCATCAGTGAGGGGGCCGAGCAGTACTTC
TRBV18,TRBJ2-2,-,-,CASSPRATGNTGELFF,TGTGCCAGCTCACCACGGGCGACAGGGAACACCGGGGAGCTGTTTTTT
TRBV27,TRBJ2-7,-,TRBD1,CASSTDRGLYEQYF,TGTGCCAGCAGTACGGACAGGGGGCTATACGAGCAGTACTTC
TRBV28,TRBJ2-7,-,-,CASSLIGDKVSEQYF,TGTGCCAGCAGTTTAATAGGGGATAAAGTCTCCGAGCAGTACTTC
TRBV19,TRBJ1-2,-,-,CASSISVRVGYGYTF,TGTGCCAGTAGTATTTCGGTGAGGGTTGGGTATGGCTACACCTTC
TRBV5-1,TRBJ2-7,-,TRBD1,CASSSTGERAYEQYF,TGCGCCAGCAGCTCCACAGGGGAACGGGCCTACGAGCAGTACTTC
TRBV18,TRBJ2-7,-,TRBD1,CASSPPGQGIYEQYF,TGTGCCAGCTCACCACCCGGACAGGGGATTTACGAGCAGTACTTC
TRBV6-1,TRBJ2-3,-,TRBD2,CASSERELYTQYF,TGTGCCAGCAGTGAGCGGGAGCTATATACGCAGTATTTT
TRBV6-5,TRBJ2-5,-,TRBD2,CASSYGLAATQETQYF,TGTGCCAGCAGTTACGGGCTAGCGGCTACTCAAGAGACCCAGTACTTC
TRBV5-1,TRBJ2-7,few,TRBD2,CASSLGTSSAYEQYF,TGCGCCAGCAGCCTCGGGACTAGCAGCGCCTACGAGCAGTACTTC
TRBV10-3,TRBJ2-7,-,-,CAISEMAGAGSYEQYF,TGTGCCATCAGTGAGATGGCGGGGGCAGGGTCCTACGAGCAGTACTTC
TRBV2,TRBJ2-7,-,TRBD1,CASSDNRGREQYF,TGTGCCAGCAGTGACAACAGGGGGCGCGAGCAGTACTTC
TRBV5-1,TRBJ1-5,-,-,CASSLSGGGNQPQHF,TGCGCCAGCAGCTTATCAGGAGGCGGCAATCAGCCCCAGCATTTT
TRBV19,TRBJ2-6,-,TRBD1,CASSDRGPSGANVLTF,TGTGCCAGTAGTGACAGGGGGCCCTCTGGGGCCAACGTCCTGACTTTC
TRBV27,TRBJ2-7,-,-,CASRQGRTDEQYF,TGTGCCAGCAGGCAGGGTCGTACCGACGAGCAGTACTTC
TRBV2,TRBJ2-3,-,-,CASRWGQGSSSTDTQYF,TGTGCCAGCAGATGGGGGCAGGGATCCTCTAGCACAGATACGCAGTATTTT
TRBV6-1,TRBJ2-7,-,TRBD1,CASRVTGDGEQYF,TGTGCCAGCAGGGTGACAGGGGATGGCGAGCAGTACTTC
TRBV7-6,TRBJ2-7,-,TRBD1,CASSAPGQGYEQYF,TGTGCCAGCAGCGCCCCGGGACAGGGTTACGAGCAGTACTTC
TRBV5-1,TRBJ2-1,-,TRBD2,CASSLSPSGSSNEQFF,TGCGCCAGCAGCTTGTCTCCGAGCGGGAGTTCCAATGAGCAGTTCTTC
TRBV11-2,TRBJ2-7,-,TRBD2,CASSPPRSGTYEQYF,TGTGCCAGCAGCCCACCGAGGAGCGGGACCTACGAGCAGTACTTC
TRBV2,TRBJ2-5,-,TRBD1,CASSPLRGHQETQYF,TGTGCCAGCAGCCCCCTTAGGGGGCACCAAGAGACCCAGTACTTC
TRBV11-3,TRBJ2-7,-,-,CASSLSGATYEQYF,TGTGCCAGCAGCTTAAGTGGGGCCACCTACGAGCAGTACTTC
TRBV13,TRBJ2-3,-,-,CASSFGQSTDTQYF,TGTGCCAGCAGCTTTGGACAAAGCACAGATACGCAGTATTTT
TRBV6-5,TRBJ2-3,once,TRBD2,CASRPTSGSGDTQYF,TGTGCCAGCAGACCTACTAGCGGGAGTGGAGATACGCAGTATTTT
TRBV28,TRBJ2-7,-,TRBD2,CASSSLWASGSYEQYF,TGTGCCAGCAGCTCCCTGTGGGCTAGCGGGAGCTACGAGCAGTACTTC